This T cell receptor beta chain was recovered during a study of radiotherapy plus CTLA-4 blockade in lung cancer (dated by TCRdb to between 2017 and 2018). Looking at the study overall: Among enrolled patients, 15% to 20% had an objective response and 30% to 40% reached disease control. Overall study outcomes, separate from this receptor: Early dynamic changes in blood T cell clones, together with increased serum interferon-beta after radiation, were reported as the strongest predictors of response. TCR clones derived from tumors expanded in peripheral blood after treatment with radiotherapy and ipilimumab.

The receptor library was made with the immunoSEQ multiplex PCR assay. TCRdb limited this immuneACCESS table to in-frame rearrangements with V and J called. A share of clones is missing; checked studies link under half to unresolved V genes, and the rest is unexplained. The sample data list 95,000 to 150,000 clones, and just under 90% of these were observed just once. Of the sample, just under 7% is held by the ten largest clones. Focal radiation therapy combined with CTLA-4 blockade (ipilimumab) was tested in patients with chemo-refractory metastatic non-small-cell lung cancer. Concerning this clone: It lacks a known antigen. No quality values exist for individual bases; no much larger clone is one base distant.

The CDR3 starts with the cysteine, ends with the phenylalanine, and has 13 residues. The sequence is cut down to CDR3 DNA, 39 bases in frame from base 1. The sample in question was peripheral blood, obtained from a patient treated with radiotherapy plus ipilimumab. This receptor chain uses TRBV21-1 and TRBJ2-7; the table's D gene call, TRBD2, was not cross checked with the DNA. TRBV21-1 is a pseudogene. The TCR originated in a human donor with non-small cell lung cancer that progressed on radiotherapy plus ipilimumab. The CDR3 protein sequence reads: CASSATEDYEQYF. The bases read TGTGCCAGCAGCGCGACCGAGGACTACGAGCAGTACTTC.